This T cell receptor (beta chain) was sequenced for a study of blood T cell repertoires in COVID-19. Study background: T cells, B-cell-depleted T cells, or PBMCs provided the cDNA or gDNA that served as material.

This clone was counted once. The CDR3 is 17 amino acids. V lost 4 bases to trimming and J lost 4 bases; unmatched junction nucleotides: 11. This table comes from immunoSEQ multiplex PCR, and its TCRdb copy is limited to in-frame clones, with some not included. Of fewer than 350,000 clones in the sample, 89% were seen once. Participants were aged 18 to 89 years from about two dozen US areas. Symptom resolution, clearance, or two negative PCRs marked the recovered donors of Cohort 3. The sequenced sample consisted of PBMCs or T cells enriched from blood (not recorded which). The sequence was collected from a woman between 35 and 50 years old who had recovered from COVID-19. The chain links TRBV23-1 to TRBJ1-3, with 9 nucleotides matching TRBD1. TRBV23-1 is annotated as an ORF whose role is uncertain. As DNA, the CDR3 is TGCGCCAGCAGTCCCCTTACGACCGGGACAGGGGGAAACACCATATATTTT. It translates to CASSPLTTGTGGNTIYF.